This T cell receptor beta chain is from a study of blood T cell repertoires in COVID-19. At the level of the study: The study drew acute and convalescent COVID-19 samples from the United States, Italy and Spain. The analysed material was cDNA or gDNA that came from T cells, B-cell-depleted T cells, or PBMCs.

How the authors handled the data: It was from reference gene primer amplification that nucleated cell counts were estimated. The table came from immunoSEQ multiplex PCR; TCRdb's copy has only in-frame clones and leaves some out. From that table come the V and J calls and clone size; the DNA was used to work out D and trimming. The sample consists of about 140,000 clones, about 76% of them appearing once. The CDR3 has 21 amino acids. The sequencing input was peripheral blood. The V and J genes are TRBV12-2 and TRBJ1-2; no check of the table's D call, TRBD1, against the DNA was made. TRBV12-2 is an annotated pseudogene. The clonotype comes from a human donor in a cohort sampled during active COVID-19. In DNA form, the CDR3 reads TGTGCAAGTCGCTTAGAATTCGGGACACGGCCGGGATTTGCGGCTTGCTATGGCTACACCTTC. Its protein product is CASRLEFGTRPGFAACYGYTF.